A single sample gave rise to the 25 T cell receptor beta chains below, sequenced in a study of blood T cell repertoires in COVID-19 (dated by TCRdb to about 2020). Libraries were prepared through the immunoSEQ multiplex PCR assay. In TCRdb, the immuneACCESS table is reduced to in-frame sequences with V and J assigned. These tables do not hold every clone; where another copy was compared, an unresolved V gene accounts for under half, and the others remain unexplained. This sample gives 130,000 to 150,000 clones in total; 80% to 85% of them show up just once. 5.5% of the sample comes from the top ten. Sequencing was done on a sample of PBMCs or T cells enriched from blood (not recorded which). These receptors originate from a middle-aged man with acute COVID-19.

This clone has just one count. The chain employs TRBV5-1 and TRBJ1-6, with 7 bases lining up with TRBD1. The CDR3 runs 13 residues. With V trimmed by 5 bases and J by 8 bases, 4 bases remained unmatched. Germline-derived CDR1 and CDR2 are SGHRS and YFSETQ. CDR3 loop: CASRGTADSPLHF. The CDR3 DNA follows: TGCGCCAGCAGAGGGACAGCAGATTCACCCCTCCACTTT.

The chain uses TRBV10-3 and TRBJ1-1; D gene ambiguous. There are 16 residues in the CDR3. The V and J ends lost 0 bases and 0 bases respectively, with 11 bases between them. Germline-derived CDR1 and CDR2 are ENHRY and SYGVKD. CDR3: CAISESRSGLNTEAFF. DNA for the CDR3: TGTGCCATCAGTGAGTCGAGGTCCGGTCTGAACACTGAAGCTTTCTTT.

This sequence joins TRBV13 and TRBJ2-7; weak D call: TRBD2 (5 bases). Per the germline V gene, CDR1 is PRHDT and CDR2 is FYEKMQ (reference sequence). The CDR3 has 12 residues. V lost 3 bases, J lost 2 bases, and 5 bases lay in between. The CDR3, as DNA: TGTGCCAGCAGCTTCGGGACCTACGAGCAGTACTTC. Protein sequence: CASSFGTYEQYF.

This clone was picked up one time. The J gene is TRBJ1-5, the V gene TRBV27; weak D call: TRBD1 (6 bases). CDR1 and CDR2 from the germline V gene are MNHEY and SMNVEV (reference sequence). The CDR3 length is 14 residues. The V end was cut by 4 bases, the J end by 2 bases, with 9 bases between. CDR3 nucleotides: TGTGCCAGCAGTTCCAGACAGGGCAATCAGCCCCAGCATTTT. This encodes CASSSRQGNQPQHF.

This chain connects TRBV6-6 to TRBJ1-5, with a possible D match to TRBD1 (5 bases). The length of the CDR3 is 12 residues. Germline lookup yields CDR1 MNHNY and CDR2 SVGAGI (reference sequence). The V end lost 7 bases, the J end lost 5 bases, and 9 bases lay between the germline ends. CDR3 residues: CASKMTDQPQHF. DNA for the CDR3: TGTGCCAGCAAGATGACAGATCAGCCCCAGCATTTT.

V gene TRBV7-8 combines with J gene TRBJ2-5; TRBD2 matches at 9 bases. Germline assignment: CDR1 SGHVS and CDR2 FQNEAQ. Trimming at V came to 0 bases and at J to 2 bases, leaving 4 bases not matched to a gene. The CDR3 spans 16 residues. CDR3 coding DNA: TGTGCCAGCAGCTTAGCGAGGACTAGCGATCAAGAGACCCAGTACTTC. It codes for CASSLARTSDQETQYF. The complete variable domain, with remaining parts taken from reference TRBV7-8 and TRBJ2-5, reads GAGVSQSPRYKVAKRGQDVALRCDPISGHVSLFWYQQALGQGPEFLTYFQNEAQLDKSGLPSDRFFAERPEGSVSTLKIQRTQQEDSAVYLCASSLARTSDQETQYFGPGTRLLVL.

This sequence joins TRBV10-2 and TRBJ1-1; no clear D gene. Germline CDR1 is WSHSY and CDR2 is SAAADI. V was pared by 6 bases and J by 7 bases, with 15 bases between. CDR3 length: 13 amino acids. CDR3 nucleotide sequence: TGCGCCAGCAGCCTGATTCGGAGTAATGAAGCTTTCTTT. It specifies CASSLIRSNEAFF.

The chain joins TRBV12-5 to TRBJ2-7; 10 bases line up with TRBD1. After removal of 1 base from V and 2 bases from J, the junction contained 8 bases not matched to a gene. CDR3 size: 17 residues. The germline V gene encodes CDR1 LGHNT and CDR2 FRNRAP. Here the CDR3 DNA reads TGTGCTAGTGGTTTGGCCCTACCGGGACAGGGGACCTACGAGCAGTACTTC. This translates into CASGLALPGQGTYEQYF.

This chain uses TRBV27 with TRBJ2-1; D is unresolved. CDR1 is MNHEY and CDR2 is SMNVEV in the germline V gene (reference sequence). The CDR3 totals 14 residues. V was cut by 0 bases and J by 5 bases, with 8 bases left in between. The CDR3, as DNA: TGTGCCAGCAGTTTATCGAGGCCAAACAATGAGCAGTTCTTC. It translates to CASSLSRPNNEQFF.

CDR3 region: CASSRLANSQETQYF. The DNA for the CDR3 is TGTGCCAGCAGTAGACTAGCCAATAGCCAAGAGACCCAGTACTTC. The chain has TRBV2 and TRBJ2-5; 7 bases align to TRBD2. V lost 5 bases to trimming and J lost 1 base; unmatched junction nucleotides: 7. Germline CDR1 reads SNHLY; CDR2 reads FYNNEI. The CDR3 length is 15 residues. Full variable domain (outside the CDR3, taken from reference TRBV2 and TRBJ2-5): EPEVTQTPSHQVTQMGQEVILRCVPISNHLYFYWYRQILGQKVEFLVSFYNNEISEKSEIFDDQFSVERPDGSNFTLKIRSTKLEDSAMYFCASSRLANSQETQYFGPGTRLLVL.

The chain is built from TRBV7-9 and TRBJ1-2; D remains unclear. Trimming pared 5 bases from V and 2 bases from J, leaving 9 bases between. CDR3 size: 13 residues. CDR1 is SEHNR and CDR2 is FQNEAQ in the germline V gene (reference sequence). CDR3 sequence: CASSPDNNYGYTF. DNA of the CDR3: TGTGCCAGCAGCCCCGACAACAACTATGGCTACACCTTC.

The chain joins TRBV9 to TRBJ2-1, with TRBD1 as a possible D gene (5 bases). This CDR3 spans 14 amino acids. Germline values: CDR1 SGDLS, CDR2 YYNGEE. Trimming cost V 4 bases and J 1 base, with 9 bases left between them. CDR3 coding DNA: TGTGCCAGCAGCTCAGGGATTTCCTACAATGAGCAGTTCTTC. Its translation is CASSSGISYNEQFF.

V is TRBV3-1 (or the pseudogene TRBV3-2) and J is TRBJ2-2; weak D call: TRBD2 (6 bases). Per germline, CDR1 LGHDT and CDR2 YNNKEL (reference sequence). Trimming removed 4 bases from V and 6 bases from J, with 21 bases in between. This CDR3 contains 17 residues. The CDR3 sequence is CASSPGTSNGRAGELFF. The CDR3 DNA is TGTGCCAGCAGCCCCGGGACTTCCAACGGGCGGGCCGGGGAGCTGTTTTTT.

The chain is built from TRBV15 and TRBJ2-5, with 9 bases lining up with TRBD1. This CDR3 comprises 15 residues. Germline V gives CDR1 LNHNV, CDR2 YYDKDF (reference sequence). Losses at the gene ends were 7 bases for V and 4 bases for J; bases not matched to a gene: 10. The DNA for the CDR3 is TGTGCCACCAAAGGTCTACAGGGGGCCCGAGAGACCCAGTACTTC. It codes for CATKGLQGARETQYF. Together with reference TRBV15 and TRBJ2-5, the CDR3 gives the full variable domain: DAMVIQNPRYQVTQFGKPVTLSCSQTLNHNVMYWYQQKSSQAPKLLFHYYDKDFNNEADTPDNFQSRRPNTSFCFLDIRSPGLGDTAMYLCATKGLQGARETQYFGPGTRLLVL.

The sample holds a few counts of this clone. The chain carries TRBV4-2 and TRBJ1-5, with no clear D. V shed 1 base and J shed 6 bases, with 13 bases lying between them. Germline lookup yields CDR1 LGHNA and CDR2 YNFKEQ. The CDR3 is 15 residues long. The CDR3 loop is CASSQADRSSQPQHF. The CDR3 DNA sequence: TGTGCCAGCAGCCAAGCCGATCGGTCTAGTCAGCCCCAGCATTTT.

The gene calls are TRBV10-1 and TRBJ1-1; 8 bases map to TRBD1. CDR3 size: 13 residues. J lost 7 bases, V lost 6 bases, and 7 bases had no gene match. Looked up from germline, CDR1 is WNHNN and CDR2 is SYGVQD (reference sequence). DNA of the CDR3: TGCGCCAGCAGCGGACAGGGAGACGTTGAAGCTTTCTTT. It is translated as CASSGQGDVEAFF.

This clone was detected once. V is TRBV6-6 and J is TRBJ1-6; TRBD1 aligns across 10 bases. From germline, CDR1 is MNHNY and CDR2 SVGAGI (reference sequence). Germline trimming cut 5 bases from V and 10 bases from J; bases unmatched to any gene: 11. This CDR3 is built from 16 residues. The CDR3 here is CASSQTGTGVGSPLHF. The CDR3 DNA follows: TGTGCCAGCAGTCAGACGGGGACAGGGGTAGGATCACCCCTCCACTTT.

V is TRBV6-2 or TRBV6-3 and J is TRBJ2-7, with 7 bases that match TRBD1. Germline trimming cut 5 bases from V and 2 bases from J; bases unmatched to any gene: 6. The CDR3 has 14 residues. Germline V gene data show CDR1 as MNHEY and CDR2 as SVGEGT. As DNA, the CDR3 is TGTGCCAGCAGTCTCGGGACAGCTCCCTACGAGCAGTACTTC. Translating gives CASSLGTAPYEQYF.

This clone has only a few counts. Other DNA sequences within the sample encode an identical CDR3. The gene calls are TRBV9 and TRBJ1-5; D remains unclear. The V end was cut by 0 bases, the J end by 4 bases, with 5 bases between. The CDR3 is made up of 13 amino acids. The germline CDR1 and CDR2 sequences are SGDLS and YYNGEE. CDR3 loop: CASSVDQNQPQHF. The CDR3 region has the DNA TGTGCCAGCAGCGTAGACCAGAATCAGCCCCAGCATTTT.

The V and J genes are TRBV7-8 and TRBJ2-1; 12 positions agree with TRBD2. The CDR3 loop spans 16 amino acids. Germline assignment: CDR1 SGHVS and CDR2 FQNEAQ. Trimming removed 6 bases from V and 8 bases from J; junction bases left unmatched: 11. The CDR3 loop is CASSNRLAGVGDEQFF. In nucleotides, the CDR3 is TGTGCCAGCAGTAATAGACTAGCGGGAGTTGGCGATGAGCAGTTCTTC.

The chain has TRBV5-3 and TRBJ2-1; weak D call: TRBD2 (6 bases). TRBV5-3 is an ORF, and what it does is uncertain. The V end was cut by 4 bases, the J end by 3 bases, with 17 bases between. The CDR3 consists of 16 residues. The CDR3 protein is CARSPRAGSFYNEQFF. The CDR3 nucleotides are TGTGCCAGAAGCCCCCGCGCGGGGAGCTTCTACAATGAGCAGTTCTTC.

This clone occurred a few times. The gene calls are TRBV19 and TRBJ1-5; TRBD1 agrees at 8 bases. V lost 4 bases to trimming and J lost 6 bases; unmatched junction nucleotides: 5. Germline-derived CDR1 and CDR2 are LNHDA and SQIVND (reference sequence). This CDR3 is 14 amino acids long. The CDR3 region is CASSTRGLGQPQHF. The CDR3 bases are TGTGCCAGTAGTACCAGGGGGCTAGGTCAGCCCCAGCATTTT.

On this clone: Its ends do not fully match the called genes, so a read error is possible. The chain recombines TRBV5-3 with TRBJ1-5; tentatively, D is TRBD1 (5 bases). TRBV5-3 is an open reading frame, and its role is uncertain. This CDR3 has 11 amino acids. CDR3 DNA sequence: TGCGGCAGGGCAAGCAATCAGCCCCAGCATTTT. Translating it yields CGRASNQPQHF.

The J gene is TRBJ1-5, the V gene TRBV28, with D perhaps TRBD1 (5 bases). This CDR3 has 16 amino acids. Germline CDR1 is MDHEN and CDR2 is SYDVKM. Trimming left V 5 bases short and J 4 bases short, with 18 bases between. The CDR3 loop is CASSLLRLGGNQPQHF. The CDR3 DNA reads TGTGCCAGCAGTCTCCTACGCCTGGGGGGAAATCAGCCCCAGCATTTT.

The chain uses TRBV24-1 and TRBJ2-5; 7 nucleotides agree with TRBD2. This CDR3 has 14 amino acids. Germline CDR1 and CDR2: KGHDR and SFDVKD. The V segment lost 4 bases and the J segment 5 bases; nucleotides outside the gene matches: 6. The CDR3, as DNA: TGTGCCACCAGTGACCAGGGACTACGGGAGACCCAGTACTTC. Translating it yields CATSDQGLRETQYF.